This T cell receptor (beta chain) was sequenced during a study of vaccination effects on CD4 cells after COVID-19 (dated by TCRdb to 2021 to 2024). About the investigation overall: Two doses of either the BNT162b2 or the mRNA-1273 mRNA SARS-CoV-2 vaccine were administered to participants. In the study, cultures from other donors were sequenced using the Oncomine TCR Beta short-read assay on an Illumina iSeq 100. In a couple of convalescent patients, pre-vaccine samples were collected 16 days and one week ahead of the first dose, 142 and 148 days after COVID-19 diagnosis. Altogether, around 11 COVID-19 convalescent patients and a few SARS-CoV-2-naive healthy vaccine recipients made up the full study. SARS-CoV-2 spike-specific CD4+ TCR repertoires from before and after mRNA vaccination were compared in COVID-19 convalescent patients and in infection-naive vaccine recipients.

CDR1 is given as SGHTA and CDR2 as FQGNSA, both from the germline V gene. The CDR3 measures 18 amino acids from cysteine to phenylalanine. Kept here is only the CDR3 DNA, which spans 54 bases and is read in frame from base 1. In the ViraFEST assay, PBMC were stimulated with viral peptide pools, and TCR sequencing was then used to find antigen-specific CD4+ T cell clonotypes based on their expansion. After more than nine days of culture, CD4+ T cells were isolated with the EasySep CD4+ T cell isolation kit. PCR-confirmed SARS-CoV-2 infection had occurred in convalescent patients between March and December 2020, before the Alpha, Beta and Delta variants emerged in the United States. Each well held more than 1.5 million PBMC cultured in IMDM containing approximately 5% human AB serum, about 10 IU/ml IL-2 and gentamicin, along with around 11 ug/ml peptides. On days 3 and 7, half of the culture medium was replaced with fresh IL-2-containing medium. Unless noted otherwise, every peptide stimulation condition was grown in triplicate wells. PBMC were separated from whole blood using Ficoll-Paque Plus gradient centrifugation and were then either cryopreserved at -140C or used fresh. Overlapping peptide pools spanned the spike proteins of SARS-CoV-2 and the common cold coronaviruses HCoV-NL63, HCoV-OC43 and HCoV-229E. Genomic DNA was extracted from cultured CD4+ T cells with the QIAamp micro DNA kit.

On this clone itself: Its specific antigen is unknown. Sequence at one end of the junction differs from germline and may be a read error.

The library was built by means of the immunoSEQ multiplex PCR assay. TCR beta CDR3 sequencing was performed on DNA from the cultured, isolated CD4+ T cells. The authors' pipeline ran thus. Non-productive TCR sequences were removed and reads were trimmed to the CDR3 region, keeping CDR3s of at least 7 amino acids. Antigen-specific clonotypes were identified with the MANAFEST web app by comparing expansion in peptide wells against reference cultures. Positive clones required FDR<0.05 expansion versus reference and all other wells, odds ratio above 5, and frequency above 0.1% in two replicate wells. Clonotypes significantly expanded in SARS-CoV-2 spike wells and in at least one common cold coronavirus spike condition were defined as cross-reactive. CDR3 similarity was assessed by Levenshtein distance using the stringdist R package, and unrooted trees were constructed with ape in R 3.6.1. TCRdb retrieved this table from immuneACCESS and kept in-frame rearrangements only. Not all clones are present; in checked studies, unresolved V genes account for under half, and no reason is known for the remainder. V and J calls and clone size are those listed in that table; D and trimming were worked out from the DNA. Counted in this sample were about 26,000 clones; approximately 80% of them appeared once. Roughly 15% of the sample is taken by the ten largest.

General findings and caveats noted by the study authors: Only a small number of convalescent patients were included, and no early post-infection timepoints were available, which limited the study. In convalescent patients, the post-vaccine spike-reactive repertoire consisted mainly of new vaccine-induced clones, largely distinct from infection-induced clones. At late post-vaccination timepoints, both infection-induced and vaccine-induced clones showed marked clonal contraction, consistent with waning T cell responses.

The starting material was CD4+ T cells from PBMCs cultured with HCoV-NL63 spike peptides, obtained before COVID-19 vaccination. The sample's cell subset or site label, decoded: HCoV-NL63 spike overlapping peptide pool stimulation. The chain uses TRBV7-2 and TRBJ2-1, and possibly TRBD2, on 5 matching bases. The sequence was obtained from a human donor who had a prior SARS-CoV-2 infection. The CDR3 protein is CASSFLAGSASSDNEQFF. The sequenced DNA is TGTGCCAGCAGCTTTTTAGCTGGGTCCGCTAGCTCCGACAATGAGCAGTTCTTC. Here the CDR3 is joined to the reference TRBV7-2 and TRBJ2-1 genes, and the full variable domain is: GAGVSQSPSNKVTEKGKDVELRCDPISGHTALYWYRQSLGQGLEFLIYFQGNSAPDKSGLPSDRFSAERTGGSVSTLTIQRTQQEDSAVYLCASSFLAGSASSDNEQFFGPGTRLTVL.